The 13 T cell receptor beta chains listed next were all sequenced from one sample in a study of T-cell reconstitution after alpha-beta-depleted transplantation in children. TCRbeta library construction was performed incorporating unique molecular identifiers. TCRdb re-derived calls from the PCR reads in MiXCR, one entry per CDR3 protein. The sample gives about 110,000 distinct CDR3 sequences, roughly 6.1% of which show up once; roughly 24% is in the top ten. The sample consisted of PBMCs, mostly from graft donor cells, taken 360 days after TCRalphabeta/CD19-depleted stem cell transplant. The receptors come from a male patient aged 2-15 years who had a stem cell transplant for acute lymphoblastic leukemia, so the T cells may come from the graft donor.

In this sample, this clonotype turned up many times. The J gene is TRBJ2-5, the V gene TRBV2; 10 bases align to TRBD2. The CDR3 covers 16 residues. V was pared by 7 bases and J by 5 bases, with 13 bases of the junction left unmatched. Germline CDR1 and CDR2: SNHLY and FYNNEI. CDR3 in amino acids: CASTKGAGGRRETQYF. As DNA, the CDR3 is TGTGCCAGCACCAAAGGAGCGGGGGGGCGCCGGGAGACCCAGTACTTC. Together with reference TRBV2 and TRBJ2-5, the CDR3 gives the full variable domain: EPEVTQTPSHQVTQMGQEVILRCVPISNHLYFYWYRQILGQKVEFLVSFYNNEISEKSEIFDDQFSVERPDGSNFTLKIRSTKLEDSAMYFCASTKGAGGRRETQYFGPGTRLLVL.

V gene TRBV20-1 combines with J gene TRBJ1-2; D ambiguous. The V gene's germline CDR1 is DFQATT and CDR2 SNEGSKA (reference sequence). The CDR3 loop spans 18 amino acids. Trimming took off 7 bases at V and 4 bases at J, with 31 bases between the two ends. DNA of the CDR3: TGCAGTGGGAGCAGGAAGAGCGCGTCTGTCGTAGGCCGCTATGGCTACACCTTC. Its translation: CSGSRKSASVVGRYGYTF.

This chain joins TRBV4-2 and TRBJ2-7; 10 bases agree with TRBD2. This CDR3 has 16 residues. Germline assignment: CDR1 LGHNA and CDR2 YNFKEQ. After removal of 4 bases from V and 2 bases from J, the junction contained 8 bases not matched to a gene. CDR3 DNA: TGTGCCAGCAGCCCGTCCCTACTAGCGGGAACCTACGAGCAGTACTTC. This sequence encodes CASSPSLLAGTYEQYF.

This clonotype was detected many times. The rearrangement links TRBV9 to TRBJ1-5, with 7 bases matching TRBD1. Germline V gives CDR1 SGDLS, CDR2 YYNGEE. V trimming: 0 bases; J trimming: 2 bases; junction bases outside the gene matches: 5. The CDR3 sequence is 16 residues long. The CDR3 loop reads CASSVGPGGGNQPQHF. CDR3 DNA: TGTGCCAGCAGCGTAGGTCCAGGGGGTGGCAATCAGCCCCAGCATTTT.

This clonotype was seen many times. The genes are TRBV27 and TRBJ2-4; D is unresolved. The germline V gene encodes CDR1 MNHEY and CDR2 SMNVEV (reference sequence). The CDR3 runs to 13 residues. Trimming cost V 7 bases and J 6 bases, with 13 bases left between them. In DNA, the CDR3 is TGTGCCAGCACCACCGGCAGAGGAAACATTCAGTACTTC. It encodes CASTTGRGNIQYF.

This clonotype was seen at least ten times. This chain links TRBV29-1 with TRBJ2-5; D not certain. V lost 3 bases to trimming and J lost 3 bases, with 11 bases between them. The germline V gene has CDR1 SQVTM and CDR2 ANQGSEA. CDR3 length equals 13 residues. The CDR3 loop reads CSVEPDSEETQYF. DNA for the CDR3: TGCAGCGTTGAGCCCGACTCCGAAGAGACCCAGTACTTC.

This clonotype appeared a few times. CDR3 sequence (DNA): TGTGCCAGCAGCGTAGAGGGGGGCCCCTACGAGCAGTACTTC. It yields the protein CASSVEGGPYEQYF. V usage is TRBV9 and J usage is TRBJ2-7; D possibly matches TRBD1 or TRBD2 (6 bases each). The length of the CDR3 is 14 residues. CDR1 is SGDLS, CDR2 YYNGEE, per germline. Trimming left V 0 bases short and J 2 bases short, with 9 bases between.

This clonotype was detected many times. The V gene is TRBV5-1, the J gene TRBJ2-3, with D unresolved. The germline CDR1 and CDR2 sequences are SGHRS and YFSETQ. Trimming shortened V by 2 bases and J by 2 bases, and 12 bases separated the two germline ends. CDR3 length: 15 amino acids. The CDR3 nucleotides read TGCGCCAGCAGCTTCAAAAACCCACTCACAGATACGCAGTATTTT. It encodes CASSFKNPLTDTQYF.

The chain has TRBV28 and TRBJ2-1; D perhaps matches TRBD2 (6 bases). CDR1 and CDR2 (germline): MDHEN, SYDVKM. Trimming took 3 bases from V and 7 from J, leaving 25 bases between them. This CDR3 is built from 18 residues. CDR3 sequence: CASSFAGILGGSLNEQFF. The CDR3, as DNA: TGTGCCAGCAGTTTCGCGGGGATACTAGGAGGATCGCTAAATGAGCAGTTCTTC.

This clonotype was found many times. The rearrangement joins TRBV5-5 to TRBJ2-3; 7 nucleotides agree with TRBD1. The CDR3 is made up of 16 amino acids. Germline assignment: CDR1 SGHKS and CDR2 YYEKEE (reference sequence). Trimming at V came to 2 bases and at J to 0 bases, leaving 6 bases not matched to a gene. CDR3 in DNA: TGTGCCAGCAGCTTCATGACAGGGCTCAGCACAGATACGCAGTATTTT. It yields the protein CASSFMTGLSTDTQYF.

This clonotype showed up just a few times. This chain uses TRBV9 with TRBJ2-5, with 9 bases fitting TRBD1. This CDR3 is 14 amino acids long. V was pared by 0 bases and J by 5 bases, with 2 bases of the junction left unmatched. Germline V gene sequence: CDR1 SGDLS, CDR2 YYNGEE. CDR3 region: CASSVGDRGETQYF. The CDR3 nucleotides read TGTGCCAGCAGCGTAGGAGACAGGGGGGAGACCCAGTACTTC.

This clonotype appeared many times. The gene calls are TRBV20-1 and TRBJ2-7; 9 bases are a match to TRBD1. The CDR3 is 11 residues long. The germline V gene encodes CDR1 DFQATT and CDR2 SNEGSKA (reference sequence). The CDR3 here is CRPRTGEQQYF. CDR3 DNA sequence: TGCAGACCACGGACAGGGGAACAGCAGTACTTC.

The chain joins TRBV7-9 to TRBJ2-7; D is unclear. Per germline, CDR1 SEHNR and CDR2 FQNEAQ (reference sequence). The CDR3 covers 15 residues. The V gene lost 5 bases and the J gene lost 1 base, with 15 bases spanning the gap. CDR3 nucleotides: TGTGCCAGCAGCCCCCCACGGTTCCCTTCCTACGAGCAGTACTTC. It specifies CASSPPRFPSYEQYF.